The 18 T cell receptor beta chains below all came from one sample that was sequenced in a study of a mutant IDH1 vaccine in newly diagnosed glioma. Time point here: week 5, during vaccination. The content of each vaccine dose was 300 ug of mutant IDH1 20-mer peptide, and topical imiquimod accompanied it. These receptors lack a known antigen. Profiled with immunoSEQ multiplex PCR; TCRdb holds only in-frame clones, not every one. There are tens of thousands of clones in the sample; around four fifths occur only once, and 5.2% lies in the top ten. The specimen comprised PBMCs, sampled from a glioma patient whose treatment included an IDH1 peptide vaccine. These receptors were taken from a man in his forties or fifties with glioma.

This chain joins TRBV7-2 and TRBJ2-7; D unresolved. V was pared by 5 bases and J by 9 bases, with 14 bases between. This CDR3 spans 12 amino acids. From germline, CDR1 is SGHTA and CDR2 FQGNSA. Here the CDR3 reads CASSLRELGQYF. CDR3 nucleotides: TGTGCCAGCAGCCTACGCGAGCTGGGGCAGTACTTC.

The rearrangement uses TRBV30 and TRBJ2-6; D is undetermined. Germline loops: CDR1 GTSNPN, CDR2 SVGIG (reference sequence). The length of the CDR3 is 14 residues. Between the trimmed V and J ends, which lost 4 bases and 0 bases, there was a span of 7 bases. CDR3: CAWNVNSGANVLTF. The CDR3 DNA reads as TGTGCCTGGAATGTGAACTCTGGGGCCAACGTCCTGACTTTC.

This clone was detected a few times. This chain connects TRBV30 to TRBJ2-2; 13 nucleotides agree with TRBD2. The CDR3 is 15 residues long. The V segment lost 2 bases and the J segment 3 bases; nucleotides outside the gene matches: 0. The germline CDR1 and CDR2 sequences are GTSNPN and SVGIG (reference sequence). The CDR3, as DNA: TGTGCCTGGAGTACTAGCGGGGGGGACACCGGGGAGCTGTTTTTT. This gives the protein CAWSTSGGDTGELFF.

This clone was seen once. The chain joins TRBV27 to TRBJ2-1; 7 nucleotides agree with TRBD2. The CDR3 consists of 17 residues. The junction had 10 bases not matched to a gene; V was cut back by 5 bases and J by 0 bases. Germline V gene lookup returns CDR1 MNHEY and CDR2 SMNVEV (reference sequence). As DNA, the CDR3 is TGTGCCAGCAGTCTAGATTGGGGGGGGAGCTCCTACAATGAGCAGTTCTTC. Amino acids: CASSLDWGGSSYNEQFF.

The chain employs TRBV2 and TRBJ1-5; D unclear. The germline V gene has CDR1 SNHLY and CDR2 FYNNEI. The V end lost 5 bases, the J end lost 2 bases, and 7 bases lay between the germline ends. CDR3 length: 13 amino acids. The CDR3 DNA is TGTGCCAGCAGTAACGGACGCAATCAGCCCCAGCATTTT. It encodes CASSNGRNQPQHF. The variable domain in full, with the rest retrieved from reference TRBV2 and TRBJ1-5, is EPEVTQTPSHQVTQMGQEVILRCVPISNHLYFYWYRQILGQKVEFLVSFYNNEISEKSEIFDDQFSVERPDGSNFTLKIRSTKLEDSAMYFCASSNGRNQPQHFGDGTRLSIL.

The rearrangement uses TRBV2 and TRBJ1-5, with D maybe TRBD1 (6 bases). CDR1 SNHLY and CDR2 FYNNEI come from the germline V gene. The CDR3 runs 15 residues. V was clipped by 6 bases and J by 4 bases, with 16 bases between them. The CDR3 here is CASRPLTGDNQPQHF. In DNA, the CDR3 is TGTGCCAGCAGGCCTTTGACAGGAGATAATCAGCCCCAGCATTTT.

The J gene is TRBJ1-2, the V gene TRBV6-4; the D gene is possibly TRBD1 (6 bases). CDR1 is MRHNA, CDR2 SNTAGT, per germline. V gave up 6 bases and J gave up 2 bases, with 10 bases separating them. This CDR3 has 13 amino acids. This CDR3 reads CASRPDRNYGYTF. CDR3 in DNA: TGTGCCAGCAGACCCGACAGGAACTATGGCTACACCTTC.

As to this clone: A read error may account for a junction end that differs from germline. The chain employs TRBV4-3 and TRBJ2-5, with 9 bases matching TRBD1. Germline assignment: CDR1 LGHNA and CDR2 YSLEER. The CDR3 consists of 16 residues. The CDR3 DNA sequence: TGCGCCAGCAGCGAAGACAGGGGGGCCTTTCAAGAGACCCAGTACTTC. Translation: CASSEDRGAFQETQYF.

The chain recombines TRBV5-1 with TRBJ2-1, with TRBD1 identical over 7 bases. CDR1 and CDR2 (germline): SGHRS, YFSETQ. This CDR3 contains 13 residues. Losses at the gene ends were 3 bases for V and 8 bases for J; bases not matched to a gene: 5. The CDR3 region has the DNA TGCGCCAGCAGCTGGACAGGAGAGGATGAGCAGTTCTTC. It is translated as CASSWTGEDEQFF. Full variable domain (remainder filled in from reference TRBV5-1 and TRBJ2-1): KAGVTQTPRYLIKTRGQQVTLSCSPISGHRSVSWYQQTPGQGLQFLFEYFSETQRNKGNFPGRFSGRQFSNSRSEMNVSTLELGDSALYLCASSWTGEDEQFFGPGTRLTVL.

V is TRBV5-1 and J is TRBJ2-5, with D perhaps matching TRBD1 or TRBD2 (5 bases each). The CDR3 length is 14 residues. CDR1 and CDR2 from the germline V gene are SGHRS and YFSETQ. V was pared by 1 base and J by 5 bases, with 12 bases between. CDR3: CASSLRGWGETQYF. CDR3 sequence (DNA): TGCGCCAGCAGCTTGAGGGGCTGGGGGGAGACCCAGTACTTC.

This clone showed up just once. This chain joins TRBV6-4 and TRBJ2-2; maybe TRBD1 (6 bases). V was clipped by 6 bases and J by 6 bases, with 14 bases between them. The CDR3 spans 14 residues. Germline loops: CDR1 MRHNA, CDR2 SNTAGT. The CDR3 DNA sequence: TGTGCCAGCAGCCCCGCCTGGGGGCCCGGGGAGCTGTTTTTT. Encoded protein: CASSPAWGPGELFF.

V gene TRBV6-6 combines with J gene TRBJ1-3; D is undetermined. The CDR3 runs 15 residues. Germline V gene lookup returns CDR1 MNHNY and CDR2 SVGAGI (reference sequence). Trimming cost V 5 bases and J 0 bases, with 11 bases left between them. The CDR3 nucleotides are TGTGCCAGCAGTCCAGTGGACCTCTCTGGAAACACCATATATTTT. Translated, it gives CASSPVDLSGNTIYF.

V and J are TRBV19 and TRBJ2-5; TRBD1 is a possible D gene (5 bases). The CDR3 has 13 residues. The V gene lost 1 base and the J gene lost 3 bases, with 6 bases spanning the gap. The germline V gene has CDR1 LNHDA and CDR2 SQIVND (reference sequence). CDR3 residues: CASSIGREETQYF. CDR3 DNA sequence: TGTGCCAGTAGTATAGGCAGGGAAGAGACCCAGTACTTC. Full variable domain (outside the CDR3, taken from reference TRBV19 and TRBJ2-5): DGGITQSPKYLFRKEGQNVTLSCEQNLNHDAMYWYRQDPGQGLRLIYYSQIVNDFQKGDIAEGYSVSREKKESFPLTVTSAQKNPTAFYLCASSIGREETQYFGPGTRLLVL.

This clone was found once. The rearrangement joins TRBV6-1 to TRBJ1-1, with TRBD1 as a possible D gene (5 bases). The germline V and J ends were trimmed by 4 bases and 6 bases, with 12 bases remaining between them. The CDR3 sequence is 13 residues long. Per the germline V gene, CDR1 is MNHNS and CDR2 is SASEGT. CDR3 loop: CASSARDGSEAFF. CDR3 in DNA: TGTGCCAGCAGTGCCCGGGACGGATCTGAAGCTTTCTTT.

In nucleotides, the CDR3 is TGCGCCAGCAGCCTGGGACAGACCGCCTACGAGCAGTACTTC. Residues: CASSLGQTAYEQYF. V and J are TRBV5-1 and TRBJ2-7; 7 positions agree with TRBD1. Unmatched junction bases numbered 6, after V lost 4 bases and J lost 2 bases. This CDR3 comprises 14 residues. The germline V gene has CDR1 SGHRS and CDR2 YFSETQ.

The chain has TRBV9 and TRBJ1-5, with D perhaps TRBD1 (6 bases). The V end was cut by 0 bases, the J end by 9 bases, with 16 bases between. Germline V gene lookup returns CDR1 SGDLS and CDR2 YYNGEE. This CDR3 contains 15 residues. CDR3 region: CASSVVDGLGGPQHF. In nucleotides, the CDR3 is TGTGCCAGCAGCGTAGTCGACGGCCTAGGGGGGCCCCAGCATTTT.

This clone was seen more than once but under ten times. The chain links TRBV19 to TRBJ1-3; D remains ambiguous. The CDR3 extends over 15 amino acids. V dropped 2 bases and J dropped 2 bases, with 10 bases sitting between them. In germline, CDR1 is LNHDA, CDR2 SQIVND (reference sequence). CDR3 amino acids: CASSIIRTTGNTIYF. CDR3 bases: TGTGCCAGTAGTATAATCCGGACCACTGGAAACACCATATATTTT.

This chain connects TRBV2 to TRBJ1-3; D is unresolved. Trimming cost V 4 bases and J 0 bases, with 13 bases left between them. In germline, CDR1 is SNHLY, CDR2 FYNNEI. The CDR3 covers 16 residues. The CDR3 is CASSVGGPLSGNTIYF. CDR3 DNA sequence: TGTGCCAGCAGTGTAGGTGGCCCCCTCTCTGGAAACACCATATATTTT.